The present entry profiles one TCR beta chain with its context. The specificity of this receptor is unknown. No base quality information exists; no much larger clone differs at one position. TCR beta chains were amplified from genomic DNA using the immunoSEQ hsTCRB kit. The immunoSEQ service ran the sequencing of the TCR beta libraries on an Illumina MiSeq instrument. The original methods were these. The immunoSEQ Analyzer was used to analyze the repertoire data. TCRdb obtained this table from immuneACCESS and retained in-frame rearrangements with V and J assigned. These tables miss some clones; where compared with another copy, unresolved V genes account for less than half of the shortfall, and the remainder is unexplained. V and J calls and clone size are given by that table; D and trimming were obtained from the DNA. The sample data list tens of thousands of clones, and about 92% of these were observed just once. About 5.5% of the sample is in the top ten clones.

V was cut back by 4 bases and J by 3 bases, leaving a gap of 10 bases between them. CDR1 and CDR2 are read off the germline V gene as MNHEY and SVGAGI. The CDR3 goes from the cysteine to the phenylalanine over 14 residues. Here the CDR3 DNA is all that survives: 42 bases in frame from base 1. Vitiligo counted as stable when lesions had not changed during the previous 6 months. To count as stable, patients also needed to show no confetti depigmentation, which is a clinical sign of active vitiligo. Any patient who had received treatment in the previous three months was excluded. PBMCs were isolated from heparinized blood by Ficoll density gradient centrifugation and were subsequently flash-frozen. The data derive from a study of resident and recirculating memory T cells in vitiligo (dated by TCRdb to 2016 to 2019). In terms of the full investigation: For TCR beta sequencing, each of 3 stable vitiligo patients provided PBMCs and epidermis from shave biopsies taken at two lesional sites and two nonlesional sites. Right before genomic DNA was extracted using the Qiagen DNeasy Blood & Tissue Kit, the samples were homogenized with no cell sorting step. The goal of the human TCR beta sequencing was to check whether lesional vitiligo skin contained specific clones that differed from the clones found in nonlesional skin and blood. The paper's findings and limits, for the study overall: Clonality was not the same from one vitiligo lesion to another, and no unique dominant TCR clone turned up. TCR sequences were not found to be conserved across biopsy sites or patients, suggesting that different lesions are infiltrated by different T cell clones, a pattern described as private specificity. Mechanistic studies in the future are needed to assess how much the detected T cell clones and the human Trm pools versus Tcm pools each contribute. Overlap and correlation analysis found no significant repertoire overlap between any two biopsies, even biopsies from the same patient, apart from each lesion compared with itself.

The sequence was obtained from a male donor with vitiligo. The sequencing sample was made of blood. The sequence joins TRBV6-5 to TRBJ1-5; the best D guess is TRBD1, with 6 bases matching. The CDR3 here reads CASSWGGANQPQHF. The DNA reads as follows: TGTGCCAGCAGTTGGGGGGGGGCCAATCAGCCCCAGCATTTT.